This TCR beta chain is drawn from a study of TIL therapy for anti-PD-1-resistant metastatic lung cancer. Background on the study: Median patient age was approximately 58, ranging roughly 38-75 years. Tumors carried a median approximately 1.6 non-synonymous mutations per megabase. Findings and limits, study-wide: This highly selected cohort may not generalize to typical lung cancer patients.

Specified time point: pre-treatment sample, taken before nivolumab and TIL therapy. Tumor tissue came from excised metastases, mostly pleural nodules or supraclavicular lymph nodes. Tumors were harvested before any PD-1/PD-L1 blockade. Worth noting for this clone: As yet, its antigen is unknown.

CDR3 size: 16 residues. V trimming: 7 bases; J trimming: 7 bases; junction bases outside the gene matches: 12. Germline V lookup: CDR1 SGHRS, CDR2 YFSETQ. This was the immunoSEQ v3 assay. The table came from immunoSEQ multiplex PCR; TCRdb's copy has only in-frame clones and leaves some out. The table records thousands of clones, 64% of them present only once. This specimen consisted of tumor tissue, obtained at baseline. This receptor was taken from an older man with non-small cell lung cancer. The chain couples TRBV5-1 to TRBJ2-1; 12 bases line up with TRBD2. For the CDR3, the DNA is TGCGCCAGCGCCTCCGGGACTAGCGGGTATCGGAATGAGCAGTTCTTC. This encodes CASASGTSGYRNEQFF.